This TCR beta chain is from a study of blood T cells in healthy people across ages. Study-wide results and caveats: Shifts in expanded clonotypes may have been confounded by donor CMV status, which was unknown.

This clonotype was seen a handful of times. The target antigen is unknown. Then a second PCR, running roughly 7 to 11 cycles, was carried out with a sample-barcoded 5' primer and a J-beta primer mix. TCRdb analysed the 5' RACE reads with MiXCR anew, one entry per CDR3 protein. Counted here are some 930,000 distinct CDR3 sequences, almost 30% occurring once; the ten biggest clones make up about 10%. This CDR3 has 16 residues. CDR1 and CDR2 (germline): SGHRS, YFSETQ. In addition, the sample was reused for a study of T cells of mothers and their children. As that report states: Added by the second PCR's M1S primer were sample barcodes and 2-4 random nucleotides.

This TCR was recovered from a woman in her 40s in good health. The rearrangement uses TRBV5-1 and TRBJ2-4; D is ambiguous. The J call may be wrong; the DNA end is better matched by TRBJ2-7. The sample was blood. DNA of the CDR3: TGCGCCAGCAGCTTGGCACCCCCAGATTCGATCTACGAGCAGTACTTC. Translated: CASSLAPPDSIYEQYF.